The clone carrying this T cell receptor beta chain was observed a handful of times. Its antigen is undetermined. These data originate in a study of T cells in Graves' hyperthyroidism and ophthalmopathy. The CDR3 consists of 14 residues. J lost 0 bases, V lost 6 bases, and 5 bases had no gene match. The germline CDR1 and CDR2 sequences are DFQATT and SNEGSKA (reference sequence). Broader study findings: From stable hyperthyroidism, ophthalmopathy was set apart by a 13 V-J model. Blood also contained most expanded thyroid clonotypes above 0.001. In validation, the model predicted ophthalmopathy. These predictions came a median roughly six months before onset.

Amplification of TCR beta CDR3 regions was performed using RNA transcripts as template. RT-PCR in the first round (using the HTBI primer set) targeted the TCR CDR3. A single record per CDR3 protein comes from TCRdb applying MiXCR to the multiplex PCR reads. The sample includes some 24,000 distinct CDR3 sequences, around 54% of them seen just once. The chain has TRBV20-1 and TRBJ1-5, with 7 positions matching TRBD1. Sequencing input: blood. This TCR was recovered from a woman aged 40 to 50 with Graves' hyperthyroidism that later progressed to Graves' ophthalmopathy. CDR3 loop: CSAGDSYSNQPQHF. In nucleotides, the CDR3 is TGCAGTGCAGGGGACAGTTATAGCAATCAGCCCCAGCATTTT.